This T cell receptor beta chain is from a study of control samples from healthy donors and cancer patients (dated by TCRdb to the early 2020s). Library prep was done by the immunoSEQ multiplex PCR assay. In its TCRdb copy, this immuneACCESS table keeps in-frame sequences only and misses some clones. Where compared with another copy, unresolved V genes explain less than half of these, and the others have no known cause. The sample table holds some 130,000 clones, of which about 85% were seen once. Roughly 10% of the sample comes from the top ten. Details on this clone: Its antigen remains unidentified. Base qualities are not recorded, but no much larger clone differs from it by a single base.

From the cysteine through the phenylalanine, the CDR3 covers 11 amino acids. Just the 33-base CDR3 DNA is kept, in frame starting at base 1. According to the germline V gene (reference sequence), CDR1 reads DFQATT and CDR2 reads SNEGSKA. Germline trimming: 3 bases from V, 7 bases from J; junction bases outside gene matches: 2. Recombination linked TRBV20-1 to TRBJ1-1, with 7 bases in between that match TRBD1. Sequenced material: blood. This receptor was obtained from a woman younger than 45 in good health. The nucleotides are TGCAGTGCTAGTCGGGACAGTGAAGCTTTCTTT. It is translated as CSASRDSEAFF.